A single sample gave rise to the 25 T cell receptor beta chains below, sequenced in a study of PD-1 blockade in classical Hodgkin lymphoma. Following autologous stem cell transplantation, relapse occurred in every patient, and exposure to brentuximab vedotin varied. Using immunoSEQ multiplex PCR, the repertoire was profiled, and TCRdb retains in-frame clones only, with some absent. The sample lists 25,000 to 35,000 clones, more than 60% occurring once. Sample: peripheral blood mononuclear cells (PBMCs), taken before the second cycle of nivolumab. Receptors originate from a human donor with classical Hodgkin lymphoma.

The gene calls are TRBV29-1 and TRBJ2-1, with D unclear. Trimming took off 6 bases at V and 5 bases at J, with 20 bases between the two ends. Germline V CDR1 and CDR2: SQVTM, ANQGSEA. This CDR3 is built from 15 residues. The DNA for the CDR3 is TGCAGCGTCCAGAAGGGCCAATCCTTCCACAATGAGCAGTTCTTC. Its translation: CSVQKGQSFHNEQFF.

This clone was recorded a few times. V gene TRBV6-1 combines with J gene TRBJ1-6; D not certain. This CDR3 has 16 residues. Germline CDR1 reads MNHNS; CDR2 reads SASEGT. V lost 3 bases to trimming and J lost 0 bases, with 9 bases between them. The CDR3 region is CASSDSWASYNSPLHF. CDR3 nucleotide sequence: TGTGCCAGCAGTGACAGTTGGGCCTCCTATAATTCACCCCTCCACTTT.

This chain joins TRBV7-9 and TRBJ1-6, with D uncertain. CDR1 and CDR2 from the germline V gene are SEHNR and FQNEAQ (reference sequence). V dropped 1 base and J dropped 5 bases, with 6 bases sitting between them. CDR3 size: 14 residues. The CDR3 here is CASSLEPHNSPLHF. The CDR3 coding sequence is TGTGCCAGCAGCTTAGAACCCCATAATTCACCCCTCCACTTT.

This clone showed up just once. The chain combines TRBV4-3 with TRBJ1-1; no clear D. V was cut by 0 bases and J by 3 bases, with 8 bases left in between. The CDR3 has 14 residues. The germline CDR1 and CDR2 sequences are LGHNA and YSLEER. The CDR3 region has the DNA TGCGCCAGCAGCCAAGATTTCGGCGACACTGAAGCTTTCTTT. It yields the protein CASSQDFGDTEAFF.

The chain couples TRBV10-3 to TRBJ1-2, with D possibly TRBD1 on 5 matching bases. This CDR3 is built from 14 residues. V gave up 11 bases and J gave up 7 bases, with 23 bases separating them. The V gene's germline CDR1 is ENHRY and CDR2 SYGVKD. The DNA of the CDR3 is TGTGCCGTTCGGTCGGGGGACTTAACGGGTGGCTACACCTTC. Its translation is CAVRSGDLTGGYTF.

This clone turned up a few times. This chain joins TRBV7-2 and TRBJ2-7; 9 positions agree with TRBD1. V was pared by 5 bases and J by 6 bases, with 11 bases of the junction left unmatched. Germline CDR1 and CDR2: SGHTA and FQGNSA. There are 15 residues in the CDR3. The DNA of the CDR3 is TGTGCCAGCAGCCCAAGACAGGGGGATCTAAGCGAGCAGTACTTC. Translating gives CASSPRQGDLSEQYF.

This clone was counted only a few times. The chain carries TRBV7-3 and TRBJ1-1; D not resolved. CDR3 length equals 13 residues. V lost 5 bases and J 6 bases, leaving 13 bases between the germline ends. CDR1 SGHTA and CDR2 FQGTGA come from the germline V gene. CDR3 nucleotide sequence: TGTGCCAGCAGCCCGACGGTCCAATCTGAAGCTTTCTTT. It is translated as CASSPTVQSEAFF.

V and J are TRBV7-2 and TRBJ2-3, with TRBD1 as a possible D gene (5 bases). This CDR3 has 16 residues. Germline V gene lookup returns CDR1 SGHTA and CDR2 FQGNSA. Trimming took 1 base from V and 5 from J, leaving 16 bases between them. The CDR3 coding sequence is TGTGCCAGCAGCTTAGGATCTGGGGTTAGGGGAGATACGCAGTATTTT. This encodes CASSLGSGVRGDTQYF.

This sequence joins TRBV5-4 and TRBJ1-3, with D possibly TRBD1 on 6 matching bases. The CDR3 is 16 amino acids. CDR1 and CDR2 (germline): SGHNT, YYREEE (reference sequence). The germline V and J ends were trimmed by 4 bases and 4 bases, with 18 bases remaining between them. The CDR3 protein is CASSKYGGANGNTIYF. The CDR3 bases are TGTGCCAGCAGCAAGTACGGGGGGGCGAACGGAAACACCATATATTTT.

The chain uses TRBV20-1 and TRBJ2-1; D is unclear. The CDR3 length is 11 residues. Germline CDR1 is DFQATT and CDR2 is SNEGSKA (reference sequence). Trimming cost V 7 bases and J 10 bases, with 14 bases left between them. The CDR3 loop is CSGRLPSEQFF. The CDR3 DNA follows: TGCAGTGGGAGACTCCCCTCCGAGCAGTTCTTC.

V is TRBV2 and J is TRBJ2-5, with 9 bases aligning to TRBD2. Germline loops: CDR1 SNHLY, CDR2 FYNNEI. The ends lost 6 bases at V and 5 bases at J; junction bases unmatched: 10. There are 15 residues in the CDR3. CDR3 amino acids: CASRLAGAGRETQYF. In DNA, the CDR3 is TGTGCCAGCAGACTAGCGGGTGCCGGGCGGGAGACCCAGTACTTC.

The chain recombines TRBV10-3 with TRBJ1-4; no definite D call. V was cut by 1 base and J by 7 bases, with 10 bases left in between. The CDR3 covers 14 residues. CDR1 and CDR2 (germline): ENHRY, SYGVKD. This CDR3 reads CAISELGDSEKLFF. CDR3 in DNA: TGTGCCATCAGTGAGTTGGGCGATTCTGAAAAACTGTTTTTT.

J is TRBJ2-3 and V is TRBV6-5, with 9 bases matching TRBD1. Trimming cost V 6 bases and J 1 base; bases outside gene matches: 5. The V gene's germline CDR1 is MNHEY and CDR2 SVGAGI. CDR3 length: 15 residues. The CDR3 protein is CASRVTGGRTDTQYF. The CDR3 DNA follows: TGTGCCAGCAGAGTTACAGGGGGCCGCACAGATACGCAGTATTTT.

This clone was picked up one time. The chain combines TRBV28 with TRBJ1-2; D not certain. Trimming shortened V by 8 bases and J by 1 base, and 8 bases separated the two germline ends. This CDR3 is built from 12 residues. Germline V gene sequence: CDR1 MDHEN, CDR2 SYDVKM. The CDR3 loop reads CASDSVNYGYTF. CDR3 DNA sequence: TGTGCCAGCGACTCGGTTAACTATGGCTACACCTTC.

This clone was recorded only once. V is TRBV19 and J is TRBJ2-5, with unresolved D. Germline loops: CDR1 LNHDA, CDR2 SQIVND (reference sequence). V lost 2 bases to trimming and J lost 5 bases, with 9 bases between them. The CDR3 is 13 amino acids. CDR3 bases: TGTGCCAGTAGTATAAGCCTCCGGGAGACCCAGTACTTC. This sequence encodes CASSISLRETQYF.

On this clone itself: This sample includes further DNA sequences coding for the same CDR3. The J gene is TRBJ2-7, the V gene TRBV5-4; TRBD1 is a possible D gene (5 bases). The CDR3 has 14 amino acids. Trimming removed 0 bases at V and 2 bases at J, with 9 bases between. Germline V lookup: CDR1 SGHNT, CDR2 YYREEE (reference sequence). CDR3 DNA: TGTGCCAGCAGCTTGGGGGCGGACACCTACGAGCAGTACTTC. Amino acids: CASSLGADTYEQYF.

The table lists this clone with a few counts. The chain employs TRBV4-2 and TRBJ1-5, with 9 bases aligning to TRBD1. There are 14 residues in the CDR3. J lost 9 bases, V lost 1 base, and 4 bases had no gene match. Germline V gives CDR1 LGHNA, CDR2 YNFKEQ. CDR3 nucleotide sequence: TGTGCCAGCAGCCAAGGACAGGGGGAAGCGCCCCAGCATTTT. It translates to CASSQGQGEAPQHF.

V and J are TRBV10-2 and TRBJ1-3; possible D gene TRBD1, 6 bases. This CDR3 is built from 13 residues. Germline V CDR1 and CDR2: WSHSY, SAAADI. V gave up 3 bases and J gave up 3 bases, with 6 bases separating them. The CDR3, as DNA: TGCGCCAGCAGTGACAGGGGTGGAAACACCATATATTTT. Protein: CASSDRGGNTIYF.

This clone came up a few times. The V call is TRBV5-1, the J call TRBJ1-2; D unclear. The V gene's germline CDR1 is SGHRS and CDR2 YFSETQ. The CDR3 consists of 13 residues. V gave up 1 base and J gave up 3 bases, with 7 bases separating them. CDR3: CASSLNFDYGYTF. The DNA for the CDR3 is TGCGCCAGCAGCTTGAATTTCGACTATGGCTACACCTTC.

This chain links TRBV5-1 with TRBJ1-4; possibly TRBD1 for D (5 bases). Trimming removed 2 bases at V and 8 bases at J, with 16 bases between. Germline CDR1 is SGHRS and CDR2 is YFSETQ. The length of the CDR3 is 15 residues. The CDR3 DNA reads as TGCGCCAGCAGCTTTTCGGGGGGAACGGAGGAAAAACTGTTTTTT. It yields the protein CASSFSGGTEEKLFF.

The chain links TRBV19 to TRBJ2-7; D possibly corresponds to TRBD1 (6 bases). Per germline, CDR1 LNHDA and CDR2 SQIVND (reference sequence). The CDR3 length is 15 residues. V was trimmed by 3 bases and J by 6 bases, leaving 18 bases between them. Here the CDR3 reads CASSIGKQGRGEQYF. The CDR3 bases are TGTGCCAGTAGTATCGGAAAACAGGGTCGGGGCGAGCAGTACTTC.

The V gene is TRBV2, the J gene TRBJ1-1; no reliable D call. The CDR3 runs 11 residues. Germline lookup yields CDR1 SNHLY and CDR2 FYNNEI. V gave up 7 bases and J gave up 1 base, with 4 bases separating them. The CDR3 is CASTGNTEAFF. The CDR3 DNA reads as TGTGCCAGCACTGGGAACACTGAAGCTTTCTTT.

The chain employs TRBV6-6 and TRBJ1-1; possibly TRBD1 for D (5 bases). Trimming left V 5 bases short and J 5 bases short, with 18 bases between. Germline V gene sequence: CDR1 MNHNY, CDR2 SVGAGI (reference sequence). The CDR3 runs 15 residues. The DNA for the CDR3 is TGTGCCAGCAGTCCCCGCAGGGATGGGAAAACTGAAGCTTTCTTT. Encoded protein: CASSPRRDGKTEAFF.

The V call is TRBV28, the J call TRBJ2-2; a weak D match, TRBD2 (5 bases). CDR1 MDHEN and CDR2 SYDVKM come from the germline V gene. V gave up 7 bases and J gave up 1 base, with 13 bases separating them. The CDR3 consists of 15 residues. This CDR3 is CASKSPAVNTGELFF. In nucleotides, the CDR3 is TGTGCCAGCAAAAGCCCAGCGGTGAACACCGGGGAGCTGTTTTTT.

This rearrangement joins TRBV5-1 to TRBJ1-1; D uncertain. The CDR3 extends over 15 amino acids. CDR1 is SGHRS and CDR2 is YFSETQ in the germline V gene. Trimming removed 0 bases at V and 1 base at J, with 10 bases between. The CDR3 region is CASSLGTPSNTEAFF. CDR3 nucleotide sequence: TGCGCCAGCAGCTTGGGAACTCCCTCGAACACTGAAGCTTTCTTT.